The clone carrying this T cell receptor (beta chain) was seen a handful of times. The record originates from a study of T-cell reconstitution after alpha-beta-depleted transplantation in children. As it was prepared, the TCRbeta library received unique molecular identifiers. In TCRdb, the PCR reads were re-called with MiXCR into one record per CDR3 protein. The sample has about 540,000 distinct CDR3 sequences, approximately 20% seen once. The CDR3 is 13 residues long. Trimming cost V 8 bases and J 1 base, with 10 bases left between them. The specimen was PBMCs from the stem cell graft donor, collected from the stem cell graft. The V gene is TRBV12-3 or TRBV12-4, the J gene TRBJ2-3; D might be TRBD2 (5 bases). This clonotype was sampled from a human donor who donated a stem cell graft to a child with acute lymphoblastic leukemia. In DNA, the CDR3 is TGTGCCAGCGGCCCCGGGGGCACAGATACGCAGTATTTT. This gives the protein CASGPGGTDTQYF.